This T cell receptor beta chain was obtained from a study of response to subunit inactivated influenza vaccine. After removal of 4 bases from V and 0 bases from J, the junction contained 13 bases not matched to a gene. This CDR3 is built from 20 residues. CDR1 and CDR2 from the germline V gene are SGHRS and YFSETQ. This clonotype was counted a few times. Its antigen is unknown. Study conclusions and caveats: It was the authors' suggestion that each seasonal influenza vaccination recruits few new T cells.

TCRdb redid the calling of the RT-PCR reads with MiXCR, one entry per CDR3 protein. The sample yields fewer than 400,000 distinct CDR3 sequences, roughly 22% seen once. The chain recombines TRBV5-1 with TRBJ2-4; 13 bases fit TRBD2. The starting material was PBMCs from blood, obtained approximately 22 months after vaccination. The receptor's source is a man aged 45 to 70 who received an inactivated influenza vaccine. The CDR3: CASSRTPGLAGQIAKNIQYF. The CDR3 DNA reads TGCGCCAGCAGCCGTACTCCGGGACTAGCGGGGCAAATAGCCAAAAACATTCAGTACTTC.